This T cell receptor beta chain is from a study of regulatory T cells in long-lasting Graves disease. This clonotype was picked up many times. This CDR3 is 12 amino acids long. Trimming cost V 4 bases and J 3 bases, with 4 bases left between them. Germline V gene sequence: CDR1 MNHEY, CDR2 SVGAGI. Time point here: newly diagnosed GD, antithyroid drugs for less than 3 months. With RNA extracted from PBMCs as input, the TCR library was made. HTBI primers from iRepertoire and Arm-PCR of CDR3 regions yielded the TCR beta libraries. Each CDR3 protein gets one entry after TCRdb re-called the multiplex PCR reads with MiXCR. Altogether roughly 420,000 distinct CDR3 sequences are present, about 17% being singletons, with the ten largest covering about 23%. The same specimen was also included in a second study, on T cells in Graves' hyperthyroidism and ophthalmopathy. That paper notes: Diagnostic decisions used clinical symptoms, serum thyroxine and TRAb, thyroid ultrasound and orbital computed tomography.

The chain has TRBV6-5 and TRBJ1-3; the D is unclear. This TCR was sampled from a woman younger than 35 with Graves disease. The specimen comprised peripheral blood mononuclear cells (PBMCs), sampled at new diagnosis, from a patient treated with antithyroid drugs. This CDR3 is CASSSGGNTIYF. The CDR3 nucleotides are TGTGCCAGCAGTTCGGGTGGAAACACCATATATTTT.